This TCR beta chain was identified in a study of shared T cell receptors in the human thymus. The data were produced by immunoSEQ multiplex PCR, yet TCRdb's version contains in-frame clones alone and is incomplete. The data contain 550,000 to 800,000 clones, approximately 85% of them singletons. In addition, the sample was reused for a study of human thymus T cells. According to that study: Corrective cardiac surgery supplied the resected thymus tissue. In thymic and blood repertoires alike, V and J usage looked biased. Related work found strong thymic repertoire overlap between unrelated individuals.

Material for sequencing was thymocytes. The receptor was isolated from a girl under three years old with a congenital heart defect.

The CDR3, as DNA: TGTGCCAGCAGCTCGCCCCCCGGGGGGGGGCCCCAGTTCTTC. Translating it yields CASSSPPGGGPQFF. The V gene is TRBV7-9, the J gene TRBJ2-1; 8 bases match TRBD2. The CDR3 covers 14 residues. The germline V gene has CDR1 SEHNR and CDR2 FQNEAQ (reference sequence). V dropped 4 bases and J dropped 13; count of bases not matched to a gene: 12.